This T cell receptor (beta chain) was observed in a study of graft-versus-host responses after intestinal transplantation. Note on this clone: Its specificity is unknown.

CDR3 size: 17 residues. The germline V and J ends were trimmed by 2 bases and 6 bases, with 19 bases remaining between them. Germline lookup yields CDR1 MNHNS and CDR2 SASEGT. The table came from immunoSEQ multiplex PCR; TCRdb's copy has only in-frame clones and leaves some out. The sample gives more than 65,000 clones, roughly nine tenths of which show up once; under 0.4% is in the top ten. This sequence joins TRBV6-1 and TRBJ2-2; D perhaps matches TRBD2 (6 bases). The material sequenced was unstimulated CD4+ T cells sorted from spleen or lymph node cells, taken before intestinal transplant. This TCR derives from a human donor who received an intestinal transplant. CDR3 loop: CASSEWFGSSDAGELFF. The CDR3 DNA reads TGTGCCAGCAGTGAATGGTTCGGGAGTTCGGACGCCGGGGAGCTGTTTTTT.